This is a list of T cell receptor beta chains from one sample in a study of OX40 agonist ivuxolimab in advanced cancers. TCRdb's table, derived via immunoSEQ multiplex PCR, lists solely in-frame clones and lacks some. The table records 90,000 or so clones, roughly nine tenths of them present only once. The sample consisted of CD4+ or CD8+ T cells sorted from blood, taken in a trial of the OX40 agonist ivuxolimab. All receptors come from an adult with an advanced solid tumor such as melanoma, head and neck, liver or kidney cancer. The CDR3 runs from the conserved cysteine through the conserved F or W. The D gene is left open where the match is weak. Clone size is shown for a subset of rows, as once, few, many or a class of expanded clone.

v_gene: TRBV15; d_gene: -; abundance: -; j_gene: TRBJ2-6; CDR3nt: TGTGCCACCAGCAGAGATCGAAGCTCTGGGACAAAAGACTCTGGGGCCAACGTCCTGACTTTC; CDR3aa: CATSRDRSSGTKDSGANVLTF
v_gene: TRBV4-2; d_gene: -; abundance: -; j_gene: TRBJ1-4; CDR3nt: TGTGCCAGCAGCCCACGGACAACAACTAATGAAAAACTGTTTTTT; CDR3aa: CASSPRTTTNEKLFF
v_gene: TRBV25-1; d_gene: -; abundance: -; j_gene: TRBJ1-2; CDR3nt: TGTGCCAGCAGTGAACCCGGCGCGTACTATGGCTACACCTTC; CDR3aa: CASSEPGAYYGYTF
v_gene: TRBV7-2; d_gene: TRBD1; abundance: -; j_gene: TRBJ2-4; CDR3nt: TGTGCCAGCAGCTTCCGGGACAGGGACAACATTCAGTACTTC; CDR3aa: CASSFRDRDNIQYF
v_gene: TRBV6-5; d_gene: -; abundance: -; j_gene: TRBJ2-1; CDR3nt: TGTGCCAGCACCACCGAACTAGGCTCCTACAATGAGCAGTTCTTC; CDR3aa: CASTTELGSYNEQFF
v_gene: TRBV5-1; d_gene: -; abundance: -; j_gene: TRBJ2-7; CDR3nt: TGCGCCAGCAGCGATGTTGTAGGGTCTCCCTCCTACGAGCAGTACTTC; CDR3aa: CASSDVVGSPSYEQYF
v_gene: TRBV19; d_gene: -; abundance: -; j_gene: TRBJ2-6; CDR3nt: TGTGCCAGTAGCAACCTACGGGGCGTCCTGACTTTC; CDR3aa: CASSNLRGVLTF
v_gene: TRBV6-1; d_gene: -; abundance: -; j_gene: TRBJ2-3; CDR3nt: TGTGCCAGCAGCCCCGGGGCAGTAGGTACGCAGTATTTT; CDR3aa: CASSPGAVGTQYF
v_gene: TRBV10-2; d_gene: -; abundance: -; j_gene: TRBJ1-5; CDR3nt: TGCGCCATTTACGCGAGGACAGACCGTTATAGCAATCAGCCCCAGCATTTT; CDR3aa: CAIYARTDRYSNQPQHF
v_gene: TRBV18; d_gene: TRBD2; abundance: -; j_gene: TRBJ2-1; CDR3nt: TGTGCCAGCTCACCACCGTACTCTAGCGGTTTTAACAATGAGCAGTTCTTC; CDR3aa: CASSPPYSSGFNNEQFF
v_gene: TRBV30; d_gene: -; abundance: -; j_gene: TRBJ2-1; CDR3nt: TGTGCCTGGAGTGGCCAGGTCGACAATGAGCAGTTCTTC; CDR3aa: CAWSGQVDNEQFF
v_gene: TRBV7-9; d_gene: TRBD1; abundance: -; j_gene: TRBJ2-3; CDR3nt: TGTGCCAGCAGCTTAGACTCGACAGGGAATACGCAGTATTTT; CDR3aa: CASSLDSTGNTQYF
v_gene: TRBV2; d_gene: TRBD2; abundance: -; j_gene: TRBJ2-3; CDR3nt: TGTGCCAGCAGTGTGAATCAGGGGCGGGAGGCCTGGGAAGATACGCAGTATTTT; CDR3aa: CASSVNQGREAWEDTQYF
v_gene: TRBV28; d_gene: -; abundance: -; j_gene: TRBJ1-1; CDR3nt: TGTGCCAGCAGGTCGACTGAAGCTTTCTTT; CDR3aa: CASRSTEAFF
v_gene: TRBV6-8; d_gene: -; abundance: -; j_gene: TRBJ1-6; CDR3nt: TGTGCCAGCAGTCACAATTTCCCCCGAGTCAATTCACCCCTCCACTTT; CDR3aa: CASSHNFPRVNSPLHF
v_gene: TRBV29-1; d_gene: -; abundance: -; j_gene: TRBJ2-5; CDR3nt: TGCAGCGCCAACCCGGTCGGGTCTACGGCCCAGTACTTC; CDR3aa: CSANPVGSTAQYF
v_gene: TRBV5-1; d_gene: -; abundance: -; j_gene: TRBJ2-7; CDR3nt: TGCGCCAGCAGCTTGAGGGGCCAATCCTACGAGCAGTACTTC; CDR3aa: CASSLRGQSYEQYF
v_gene: TRBV18; d_gene: TRBD1; abundance: -; j_gene: TRBJ2-7; CDR3nt: TGTGCCAGCTCAAAAGGACAGGCCTACGAGCAGTACTTC; CDR3aa: CASSKGQAYEQYF
v_gene: TRBV28; d_gene: -; abundance: few; j_gene: TRBJ1-1; CDR3nt: TGTGCCAGCAGCCCGACAGTTAACACTGAAGCTTTCTTT; CDR3aa: CASSPTVNTEAFF
v_gene: TRBV28; d_gene: -; abundance: -; j_gene: TRBJ1-4; CDR3nt: TGTGCCAGCAGCTCTTTTCAAGGATGTCAGGGCTGTCTGTTTTTT; CDR3aa: CASSSFQGCQGCLFF
v_gene: TRBV29-1; d_gene: -; abundance: few; j_gene: TRBJ1-1; CDR3nt: TGCAGCGTTGAAGAGGGGAACACTGAAGCTTTCTTT; CDR3aa: CSVEEGNTEAFF
v_gene: TRBV11-3; d_gene: TRBD1; abundance: -; j_gene: TRBJ1-1; CDR3nt: TGTGCCAGTAACTTTCGTCTCGGGACAGGGGCATGTACTGAAGCTTTCTTT; CDR3aa: CASNFRLGTGACTEAFF
v_gene: TRBV5-4; d_gene: -; abundance: -; j_gene: TRBJ2-3; CDR3nt: TGTGCCACCACCACGGGTAGCGGCACAGATACGCAGTATTTT; CDR3aa: CATTTGSGTDTQYF